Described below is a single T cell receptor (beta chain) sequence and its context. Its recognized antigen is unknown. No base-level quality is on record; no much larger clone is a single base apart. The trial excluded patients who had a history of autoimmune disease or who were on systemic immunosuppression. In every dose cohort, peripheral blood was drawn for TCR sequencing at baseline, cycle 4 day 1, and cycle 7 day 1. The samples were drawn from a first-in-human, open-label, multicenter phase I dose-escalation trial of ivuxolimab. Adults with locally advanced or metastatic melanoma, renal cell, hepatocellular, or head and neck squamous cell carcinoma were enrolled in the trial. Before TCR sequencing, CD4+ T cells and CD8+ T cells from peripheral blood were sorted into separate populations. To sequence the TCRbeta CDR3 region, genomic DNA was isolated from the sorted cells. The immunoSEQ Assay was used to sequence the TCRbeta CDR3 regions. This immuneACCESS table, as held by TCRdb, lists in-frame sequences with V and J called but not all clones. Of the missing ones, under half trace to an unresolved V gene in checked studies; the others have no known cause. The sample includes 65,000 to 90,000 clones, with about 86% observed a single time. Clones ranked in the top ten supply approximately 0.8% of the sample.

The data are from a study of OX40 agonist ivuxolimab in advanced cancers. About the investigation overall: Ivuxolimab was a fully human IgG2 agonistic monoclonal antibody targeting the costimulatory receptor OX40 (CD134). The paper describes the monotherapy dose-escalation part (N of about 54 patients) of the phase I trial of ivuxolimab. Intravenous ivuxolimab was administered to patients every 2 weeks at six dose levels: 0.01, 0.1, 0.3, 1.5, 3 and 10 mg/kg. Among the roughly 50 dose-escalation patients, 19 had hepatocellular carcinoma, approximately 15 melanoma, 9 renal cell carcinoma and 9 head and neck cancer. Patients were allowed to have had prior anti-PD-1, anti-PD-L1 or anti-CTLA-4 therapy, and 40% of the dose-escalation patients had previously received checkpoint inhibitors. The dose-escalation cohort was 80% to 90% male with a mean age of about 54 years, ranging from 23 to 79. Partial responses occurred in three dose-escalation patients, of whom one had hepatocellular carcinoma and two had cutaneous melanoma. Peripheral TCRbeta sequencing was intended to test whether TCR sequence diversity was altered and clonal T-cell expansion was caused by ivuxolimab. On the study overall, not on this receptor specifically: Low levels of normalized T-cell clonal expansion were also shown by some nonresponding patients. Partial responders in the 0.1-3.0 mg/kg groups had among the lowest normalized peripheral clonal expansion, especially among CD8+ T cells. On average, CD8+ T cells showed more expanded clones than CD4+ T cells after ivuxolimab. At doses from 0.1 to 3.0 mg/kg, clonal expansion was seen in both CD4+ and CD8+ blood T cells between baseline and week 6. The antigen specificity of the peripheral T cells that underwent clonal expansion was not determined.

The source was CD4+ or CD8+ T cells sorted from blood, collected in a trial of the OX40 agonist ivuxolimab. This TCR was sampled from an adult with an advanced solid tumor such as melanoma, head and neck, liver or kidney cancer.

The CDR3 in this case is CASSAGSYNEQFF. DNA sequence: TGTGCCAGCTCGGCGGGGTCCTACAATGAGCAGTTCTTC. The chain is made from TRBV11-3 and TRBJ2-1, and TRBD2 may be the D gene, going by 6 matching bases. Trimming at the junction amounts to 8 bases on V and 1 base on J, and the germline ends lie 9 bases apart. Reading from cysteine to phenylalanine, the CDR3 counts 13 amino acids. Only the CDR3 region is kept as DNA, spanning 39 bases read in frame from base 1. Based on the germline V gene, the CDR1 and CDR2 sequences are SGHNT and YENEEA. This CDR3, with the reference TRBV11-3 and TRBJ2-1 proteins standing in past its ends, gives the full variable domain EAGVVQSPRYKIIEKKQPVAFWCNPISGHNTLYWYLQNLGQGPELLIRYENEEAVDDSQLPKDRFSAERLKGVDSTLKIQPAELGDSAVYLCASSAGSYNEQFFGPGTRLTVL.